The present entry profiles one T cell receptor (beta chain) with its context. Its antigen is as yet unknown. These data are taken from a study of T cell repertoires in cytomegalovirus infection. Overall study context: Both CMV infection and a matching HLA type were indicated by public TCR beta signatures. Whole-study findings and limits: Clonotypes of TCR beta that were HLA-C-restricted and CMV-specific dominated the ex vivo response.

TCRdb reprocessed the reads with MiXCR, giving one entry per CDR3 protein. This repertoire shows 480,000 or so distinct CDR3 sequences, about 11% found once; its top ten account for roughly 10%. V lost 2 bases to trimming and J lost 4 bases, with 13 bases between them. The germline V gene encodes CDR1 SGHKS and CDR2 YYEKEE (reference sequence). The CDR3 has 15 residues. This rearrangement joins TRBV5-5 to TRBJ1-5; D is unresolved. The sequence derives from a human donor in good health (CMV status not recorded). Some clones in this sample may be carry-over from other donors' samples. The sequenced material came from PBMCs. The chain's CDR3 is CASSLDVIGNQPQHF. The CDR3 coding sequence is TGTGCCAGCAGCTTAGATGTGATAGGGAATCAGCCCCAGCATTTT.